This T cell receptor beta chain was documented in a study of blood T cell repertoires in COVID-19. Whole-study context: Both acute and convalescent COVID-19 samples were obtained from the United States, Italy and Spain.

Across about two dozen US areas, participants ranged in age from 18 to 89 years. In the original processing: How many nucleated cells were present was estimated from reference gene primer amplification. Sequenced by immunoSEQ multiplex PCR; TCRdb stores in-frame clones only, minus some. V, J and clone size are those of that table, while D and trimming were read from the DNA. The data contain approximately 300,000 clones, 92% of them singletons. The CDR3 is 12 residues long. Trimming took 6 bases from V and 5 from J, leaving 8 bases between them. The chain couples TRBV12-3 or TRBV12-4 to TRBJ1-5; D gene unclear. The sequenced material came from PBMCs or T cells enriched from blood (not recorded which). This receptor was obtained from a woman aged 25 to 39 who had recovered from COVID-19. The CDR3 region has the DNA TGTGCCAGCAGGCAGAGCGATCAGCCCCAGCATTTT. This sequence encodes CASRQSDQPQHF.